The T cell receptor beta chain described here comes from a study of identical twins. Losses at the gene ends were 5 bases for V and 12 bases for J; bases not matched to a gene: 5. The CDR3 runs 11 residues. Germline values: CDR1 DFQATT, CDR2 SNEGSKA (reference sequence). Regarding the study as a whole: Weaker excess sharing between twins was seen in beta out-of-frame sequences. The authors noted that invariant MAIT and iNKT cells could partly confound zero-insertion analyses. Within twin pairs, the out-of-frame alpha sequences they shared showed excess low generation probability.

Each CDR3 protein is one row after TCRdb ran MiXCR on the 5' RACE reads. The repertoire includes 400,000 to 550,000 distinct CDR3 sequences, 14% of them detected once, and around 0.98% sits in the top ten. In this sample, this clonotype turned up a few times. The antigen is undetermined. These data were also reused for a study on yellow fever vaccine responses in identical twins.

The sample consisted of CD4+ T cells sorted from blood. The clonotype was recovered from a woman aged 18-29 years in good health. The gene calls are TRBV20-1 and TRBJ2-1; 9 bases match TRBD1. The CDR3 sequence: CSARQGVLQFF. In DNA form, the CDR3 reads TGCAGTGCTCGACAGGGGGTGTTGCAGTTCTTC.